Listed here are 5 T cell receptor beta chains from one sample, sequenced in a study of cytomegalovirus exposure and HLA in healthy donors. Researchers ran the PCR with 60 Vbeta and 13 Jbeta primers. This table comes from immunoSEQ multiplex PCR, and its TCRdb copy is limited to in-frame clones, with some not included. This sample has 90,000 or so clones; about 80% occur once, and the top ten carry around 25%. Sequenced material: PBMCs. The receptors shown here come from a woman aged 45-59 years in good health and CMV-seropositive.

This chain links TRBV10-3 with TRBJ1-1; D ambiguous. Germline CDR1 is ENHRY and CDR2 is SYGVKD. Trimming pared 6 bases from V and 2 bases from J, leaving 13 bases between. The CDR3 covers 14 residues. This CDR3 is CAIRRSIKNTEAFF. CDR3 in DNA: TGTGCCATCAGGAGGTCCATTAAAAACACTGAAGCTTTCTTT.

This clone was observed a handful of times. The V call is TRBV5-1, the J call TRBJ1-4; tentatively, D is TRBD1 (5 bases). Trimming left V 5 bases short and J 7 bases short, with 24 bases between. The germline V gene encodes CDR1 SGHRS and CDR2 YFSETQ. The CDR3 has 17 residues. CDR3 nucleotides: TGCGCCAGCAGATACCGGGACGGGAGTCCTCCCCTTGAAAAACTGTTTTTT. As protein: CASRYRDGSPPLEKLFF. The variable domain in full, with the rest retrieved from reference TRBV5-1 and TRBJ1-4, is KAGVTQTPRYLIKTRGQQVTLSCSPISGHRSVSWYQQTPGQGLQFLFEYFSETQRNKGNFPGRFSGRQFSNSRSEMNVSTLELGDSALYLCASRYRDGSPPLEKLFFGSGTQLSVL.

The J gene is TRBJ2-2, the V gene TRBV7-2; 9 positions agree with TRBD2. V lost 4 bases to trimming and J lost 4 bases; unmatched junction nucleotides: 13. The CDR3 covers 18 residues. The germline V gene encodes CDR1 SGHTA and CDR2 FQGNSA. The CDR3 region has the DNA TGTGCCAGCAGCTCGACTAAGCGGGGGGCGACGTCCACCGGGGAGCTGTTTTTT. This codes for CASSSTKRGATSTGELFF.

The chain has TRBV27 and TRBJ1-5; the D gene is possibly TRBD1 (5 bases). Per germline, CDR1 MNHEY and CDR2 SMNVEV (reference sequence). Trimming took off 3 bases at V and 7 bases at J, with 16 bases between the two ends. There are 15 residues in the CDR3. CDR3 amino acids: CASSFLPTESQPQHF. The DNA for the CDR3 is TGTGCCAGCAGTTTCCTTCCGACAGAAAGCCAGCCCCAGCATTTT.

V usage is TRBV11-3 and J usage is TRBJ2-5; 8 bases align to TRBD2. This CDR3 contains 16 residues. Germline V gives CDR1 SGHNT, CDR2 YENEEA. J was trimmed by 4 bases and V by 0 bases; bases with no gene match: 7. Here the CDR3 reads CASSLDSREVGETQYF. The CDR3 nucleotides are TGTGCCAGCAGCTTAGATTCGCGGGAGGTGGGAGAGACCCAGTACTTC.